This T cell receptor (beta chain) was sequenced for a study of PD-1 blockade in classical Hodgkin lymphoma. The study's findings and limits: The drivers behind the repertoire differences, possibly disease activity or prior therapy, remain undefined. As was reported, newly diagnosed patients showed lower baseline TCR diversity than healthy donors did.

Time point of the sample: newly diagnosed, previously untreated cHL patient sample. Newly diagnosed classical Hodgkin lymphoma PBMCs, still untreated, provided the comparison samples. Concerning this clone itself: What it binds is not known.

TCRdb's table, derived via immunoSEQ multiplex PCR, lists solely in-frame clones and lacks some. Counted here are about 15,000 clones, 87% occurring once; the ten biggest clones make up approximately 4.1%. The length of the CDR3 is 14 residues. The V end lost 0 bases, the J end lost 4 bases, and 9 bases lay between the germline ends. CDR1 and CDR2 from the germline V gene are LGHNA and YSLEER. The chain is built from TRBV4-3 and TRBJ1-2; D unresolved. The receptor was derived from a human donor with classical Hodgkin lymphoma. Sample: peripheral blood mononuclear cells (PBMCs). CDR3 DNA sequence: TGCGCCAGCAGCCAAGATCGTGGACCCTATGGCTACACCTTC. Residues: CASSQDRGPYGYTF.